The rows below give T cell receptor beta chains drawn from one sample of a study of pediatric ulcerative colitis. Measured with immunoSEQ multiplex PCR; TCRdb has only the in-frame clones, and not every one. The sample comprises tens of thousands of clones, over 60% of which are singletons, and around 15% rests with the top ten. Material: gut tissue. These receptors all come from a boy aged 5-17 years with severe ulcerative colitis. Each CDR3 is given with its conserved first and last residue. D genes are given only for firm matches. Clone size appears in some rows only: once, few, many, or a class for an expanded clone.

CDR3: CASSFPAESYFTGELFF
DNA: TGTGCCAGCAGCTTTCCCGCGGAGAGTTATTTCACCGGGGAGCTGTTTTTT
J: TRBJ2-2
V: TRBV7-2
length: 17
size: once
D: NA

CDR3: CASSRNRVGNTEAFF
DNA: TGTGCCAGCAGCCGAAACAGGGTGGGGAACACTGAAGCTTTCTTT
J: TRBJ1-1
V: TRBV7-9
length: 15
size: NA
D: NA

CDR3: CASQRDWNTGELFF
DNA: TGTGCCAGTCAGAGGGATTGGAACACCGGGGAGCTGTTTTTT
J: TRBJ2-2
V: TRBV7-2
length: 14
size: NA
D: NA

CDR3: CSVEDQMEGFCF
DNA: TGCAGCGTTGAAGATCAAATGGAGGGATTTTGTTTC
J: TRBJ2-7
V: TRBV29-1
length: 12
size: NA
D: NA

CDR3: CASRDGANYGYTF
DNA: TGTGCCAGTAGAGACGGAGCTAACTATGGCTACACCTTC
J: TRBJ1-2
V: TRBV19
length: 13
size: NA
D: NA

CDR3: CASSGDLRGRGDGYTF
DNA: TGCGCCAGCAGCGGGGACCTTAGGGGGCGAGGCGATGGCTACACCTTC
J: TRBJ1-2
V: TRBV5-1
length: 16
size: few
D: TRBD1

CDR3: CASGSGAGNTIYF
DNA: TGTGCTAGTGGTTCAGGGGCTGGAAACACCATATATTTT
J: TRBJ1-3
V: TRBV12-5
length: 13
size: few
D: NA

CDR3: CASSQGDGNMAQHF
DNA: TGCGCCAGCAGCCAAGGCGACGGCAATATGGCCCAGCATTTT
J: TRBJ1-5
V: TRBV4-1
length: 14
size: NA
D: NA

CDR3: CASSPPERGTIYF
DNA: TGTGCCAGCTCACCACCGGAGAGGGGCACCATATATTTT
J: TRBJ1-3
V: TRBV18
length: 13
size: NA
D: NA

CDR3: CSVGGDSWSTDTQYF
DNA: TGCAGCGTTGGGGGGGACAGCTGGAGCACAGATACGCAGTATTTT
J: TRBJ2-3
V: TRBV29-1
length: 15
size: NA
D: NA

CDR3: CAWRLGQGYRETQYF
DNA: TGTGCCTGGAGGCTGGGACAGGGGTATCGAGAGACCCAGTACTTC
J: TRBJ2-5
V: TRBV30
length: 15
size: once
D: TRBD1

CDR3: CASSLERSTEQFF
DNA: TGTGCCAGCAGCTTAGAGAGAAGTACTGAGCAGTTCTTC
J: TRBJ2-1
V: TRBV7-3
length: 13
size: NA
D: NA

CDR3: CASSQGSGRTNEKLFF
DNA: TGCGCCAGCAGCCAAGGGTCTGGGCGCACTAATGAAAAACTGTTTTTT
J: TRBJ1-4
V: TRBV4-1
length: 16
size: NA
D: NA

CDR3: CAGQASSGANVLTF
DNA: TGTGCCGGACAGGCGAGCTCTGGGGCCAACGTCCTGACTTTC
J: TRBJ2-6
V: TRBV30
length: 14
size: NA
D: TRBD1

CDR3: CASSASTGANVLTF
DNA: TGTGCCAGCAGCGCCTCGACTGGGGCCAACGTCCTGACTTTC
J: TRBJ2-6
V: TRBV9
length: 14
size: NA
D: NA

CDR3: CASRMTVAYQETQYF
DNA: TGTGCCAGCAGGATGACCGTAGCGTACCAAGAGACCCAGTACTTC
J: TRBJ2-5
V: TRBV2
length: 15
size: NA
D: NA

CDR3: CASAYKGFSADTQYF
DNA: TGTGCCAGTGCCTATAAGGGGTTTTCGGCAGATACGCAGTATTTT
J: TRBJ2-3
V: TRBV19
length: 15
size: NA
D: NA

CDR3: CASSIFLGQSNQPQHF
DNA: TGTGCCAGTAGTATATTTCTGGGTCAGAGCAATCAGCCCCAGCATTTT
J: TRBJ1-5
V: TRBV19
length: 16
size: NA
D: NA

CDR3: CASSTSRLAVEEQFF
DNA: TGTGCCAGCTCCACGTCCAGACTAGCCGTGGAAGAGCAGTTCTTC
J: TRBJ2-1
V: TRBV6-5
length: 15
size: few
D: TRBD2

CDR3: CASRPVVANEKLFF
DNA: TGTGCCAGCCGCCCGGTTGTAGCTAATGAAAAACTGTTTTTT
J: TRBJ1-4
V: TRBV7-9
length: 14
size: NA
D: NA

CDR3: CASSTEWGTGELFF
DNA: TGTGCCAGCAGTACAGAGTGGGGCACCGGGGAGCTGTTTTTT
J: TRBJ2-2
V: TRBV7-9
length: 14
size: once
D: NA

CDR3: CASRVGGVNEKLFF
DNA: TGTGCCAGCAGGGTAGGGGGGGTTAATGAAAAACTGTTTTTT
J: TRBJ1-4
V: TRBV6-6
length: 14
size: NA
D: NA

CDR3: CAISGGSTYEQYF
DNA: TGTGCCATCAGTGGGGGTTCTACCTACGAGCAGTACTTC
J: TRBJ2-7
V: TRBV10-3
length: 13
size: NA
D: NA

CDR3: CATKKSSGDYNEQFF
DNA: TGCGCCACAAAGAAGTCCAGCGGCGATTACAATGAGCAGTTCTTC
J: TRBJ2-1
V: TRBV4-3
length: 15
size: NA
D: NA

CDR3: CASSYSKGRVDEQYF
DNA: TGTGCCAGCAGTTACTCGAAAGGGAGGGTTGACGAGCAGTACTTC
J: TRBJ2-7
V: TRBV6-6
length: 15
size: NA
D: TRBD2

CDR3: CASSPDGYEQYF
DNA: TGTGCCAGCAGTCCCGACGGCTACGAGCAGTACTTC
J: TRBJ2-7
V: TRBV6-1
length: 12
size: once
D: NA

CDR3: CAWSVLLNEKLFF
DNA: TGTGCCTGGAGTGTACTTCTTAATGAAAAACTGTTTTTT
J: TRBJ1-4
V: TRBV30
length: 13
size: NA
D: NA

CDR3: CASSLAAGHDGANVLTF
DNA: TGTGCCAGCAGCTTAGCGGCAGGGCATGACGGGGCCAACGTCCTGACTTTC
J: TRBJ2-6
V: TRBV7-8
length: 17
size: NA
D: NA

CDR3: CASRRGAGDGTGELFF
DNA: TGCGCCAGCAGACGGGGGGCAGGGGACGGCACCGGGGAGCTGTTTTTT
J: TRBJ2-2
V: TRBV4-1
length: 16
size: NA
D: NA

CDR3: CASRPGGGLQETQYF
DNA: TGCGCCAGCCGTCCCGGGGGGGGTCTCCAAGAGACCCAGTACTTC
J: TRBJ2-5
V: TRBV5-1
length: 15
size: few
D: TRBD2

CDR3: CARRTGSDGYTF
DNA: TGTGCCAGGAGGACAGGGTCGGACGGCTACACCTTC
J: TRBJ1-2
V: TRBV2
length: 12
size: NA
D: TRBD1

CDR3: CSVEPRASVAFF
DNA: TGCAGCGTTGAACCCAGGGCTTCGGTCGCTTTCTTT
J: TRBJ1-1
V: TRBV29-1
length: 12
size: once
D: NA

CDR3: CASSLRQTGELFF
DNA: TGTGCCAGCAGCTTAAGGCAGACCGGGGAGCTGTTTTTT
J: TRBJ2-2
V: TRBV5-4
length: 13
size: once
D: NA

CDR3: CASSQEERGSYGETQYF
DNA: TGCGCCAGCAGCCAAGAAGAACGGGGTAGTTACGGGGAGACCCAGTACTTC
J: TRBJ2-5
V: TRBV4-1
length: 17
size: NA
D: NA

CDR3: CASSQGDYYGYTF
DNA: TGCGCCAGCAGCCAAGGTGACTACTATGGCTACACCTTC
J: TRBJ1-2
V: TRBV4-3
length: 13
size: NA
D: NA

CDR3: CASGEGAYSYEQYF
DNA: TGCGCCAGCGGAGAAGGGGCCTACTCCTACGAGCAGTACTTC
J: TRBJ2-7
V: TRBV5-1
length: 14
size: NA
D: NA

CDR3: CASSLAVSQSLYGYTF
DNA: TGTGCCAGCAGCTTGGCCGTTAGCCAGAGTCTCTATGGCTACACCTTC
J: TRBJ1-2
V: TRBV5-6
length: 16
size: NA
D: NA

CDR3: CASSVLDTHNSPLHF
DNA: TGTGCCAGCAGCGTACTGGACACTCATAATTCACCCCTCCACTTT
J: TRBJ1-6
V: TRBV9
length: 15
size: NA
D: NA

CDR3: CASSLRGNTEAFF
DNA: TGCGCCAGCAGCCTGCGGGGGAACACTGAAGCTTTCTTT
J: TRBJ1-1
V: TRBV5-1
length: 13
size: NA
D: NA

CDR3: CAISETGGTDTQYF
DNA: TGTGCCATCAGTGAGACAGGGGGCACAGATACGCAGTATTTT
J: TRBJ2-3
V: TRBV10-3
length: 14
size: NA
D: TRBD1

CDR3: CASSQGPYQPQHF
DNA: TGCGCCAGCAGCCAAGGCCCATATCAGCCCCAGCATTTT
J: TRBJ1-5
V: TRBV4-1
length: 13
size: NA
D: NA

CDR3: CASRGAGGALNLFF
DNA: TGTGCCAGCAGGGGCGCCGGTGGAGCACTGAACCTTTTCTTT
J: TRBJ1-1
V: TRBV27
length: 14
size: NA
D: NA

CDR3: CASRDLSSYNSPLHF
DNA: TGTGCCAGCAGGGACTTAAGCTCCTATAATTCACCCCTCCACTTT
J: TRBJ1-6
V: TRBV2
length: 15
size: NA
D: NA

CDR3: CASSFGRPREYEQYF
DNA: TGTGCCAGCAGTTTCGGGAGGCCGCGGGAATACGAGCAGTACTTC
J: TRBJ2-7
V: TRBV27
length: 15
size: NA
D: TRBD2

CDR3: CASSLESSRGEAFF
DNA: TGTGCCAGCAGCTTGGAGTCATCCCGAGGGGAAGCTTTCTTT
J: TRBJ1-1
V: TRBV5-6
length: 14
size: few
D: NA

CDR3: CASRHVGGIDQPQHF
DNA: TGTGCCAGCCGCCATGTTGGGGGGATAGATCAGCCCCAGCATTTT
J: TRBJ1-5
V: TRBV19
length: 15
size: NA
D: NA

CDR3: CASRDIGMNTEAFF
DNA: TGCGCCAGCAGAGATATAGGGATGAACACTGAAGCTTTCTTT
J: TRBJ1-1
V: TRBV5-1
length: 14
size: NA
D: NA

CDR3: CASSLDPGREETQYF
DNA: TGTGCCAGCAGCTTGGATCCGGGCAGGGAAGAGACCCAGTACTTC
J: TRBJ2-5
V: TRBV5-6
length: 15
size: NA
D: NA

CDR3: CAWSRQTNEQFF
DNA: TGTGCCTGGAGTAGACAGACCAATGAGCAGTTCTTC
J: TRBJ2-1
V: TRBV30
length: 12
size: NA
D: NA

CDR3: CASSLMAHMGAFF
DNA: TGTGCCAGCAGCTTGATGGCACATATGGGGGCTTTCTTT
J: TRBJ1-1
V: TRBV5-5
length: 13
size: NA
D: NA

CDR3: CASSLVGAREQYF
DNA: TGTGCCAGCAGCTTGGTCGGCGCGCGAGAGCAGTACTTC
J: TRBJ2-7
V: TRBV5-4
length: 13
size: NA
D: NA

CDR3: CASSQESRPALNYGYTF
DNA: TGCGCCAGCAGCCAAGAAAGTAGACCAGCTCTTAACTATGGCTACACCTTC
J: TRBJ1-2
V: TRBV4-1
length: 17
size: NA
D: NA